This T cell receptor (beta chain) was recovered during a study of T cells after yellow fever vaccination. Findings and limits, study-wide: It was a small share of clonotypes that appeared in both CD4 and CD8 compartments.

This clonotype was counted ten times or more. TCRdb reprocessed the 5' RACE reads via MiXCR and lists one record per CDR3 protein. The sample records 20,000 to 25,000 distinct CDR3 sequences, approximately 3.5% being singletons. The CDR3 is 10 residues long. V lost 9 bases to trimming and J lost 6 bases, with 9 bases between them. CDR1 is MGHDK, CDR2 SYGVNS, per germline. This chain connects TRBV25-1 to TRBJ2-7; perhaps TRBD1 as D (6 bases). Source: PBMCs, either bulk or a sorted T-cell subset (CD4+, CD8+, memory, or dextramer-sorted; not recorded which), taken about 41 days after the first yellow fever vaccination. The receptor comes from a man aged 18 to 29 who received the YFV17D yellow fever vaccine. CDR3 sequence reads: CARRTAEQYV. CDR3 bases: TGTGCCAGGAGGACAGCCGAGCAGTACGTC.